Shown below are 16 T cell receptor beta chains from a single sample sequenced in a study of blood T cell repertoires in COVID-19. Generated by immunoSEQ multiplex PCR, the TCRdb table keeps only in-frame clones and is missing some. The sample records over 250,000 clones, approximately 90% being singletons. The material sequenced was PBMCs or T cells enriched from blood (not recorded which). The receptors here all came from a man aged 35-49 years who had recovered from COVID-19.

The rearrangement links TRBV7-8 to TRBJ2-3, with 8 bases aligning to TRBD2. CDR1 and CDR2 from the germline V gene are SGHVS and FQNEAQ. This CDR3 contains 15 residues. V lost 7 bases to trimming and J lost 3 bases; unmatched junction nucleotides: 9. The CDR3: CASNSRLAKTDTQYF. The CDR3 coding sequence is TGTGCCAGCAATTCGAGACTAGCGAAAACAGATACGCAGTATTTT. Full variable domain (rest looked up from reference TRBV7-8 and TRBJ2-3): GAGVSQSPRYKVAKRGQDVALRCDPISGHVSLFWYQQALGQGPEFLTYFQNEAQLDKSGLPSDRFFAERPEGSVSTLKIQRTQQEDSAVYLCASNSRLAKTDTQYFGPGTRLTVL.

V and J are TRBV27 and TRBJ1-4, with D hard to call. The CDR3 is made up of 13 amino acids. Germline values: CDR1 MNHEY, CDR2 SMNVEV (reference sequence). Trimming took 4 bases from V and 5 from J, leaving 8 bases between them. CDR3: CASSWASNEKLFF. The CDR3 DNA sequence: TGTGCCAGCAGTTGGGCTTCCAATGAAAAACTGTTTTTT.

This chain connects TRBV18 to TRBJ1-1, with D perhaps TRBD1 (5 bases). Between the trimmed V and J ends, which lost 6 bases and 0 bases, there was a span of 8 bases. The CDR3 is 13 residues long. Germline-derived CDR1 and CDR2 are KGHSH and LQKENI. The CDR3 region has the DNA TGTGCCAGCTCTGCAGGGATGAACACTGAAGCTTTCTTT. It is translated as CASSAGMNTEAFF.

This rearrangement joins TRBV5-1 to TRBJ1-1; possible D gene TRBD1, 5 bases. The germline V gene encodes CDR1 SGHRS and CDR2 YFSETQ. The CDR3 contains 14 residues. Trimming removed 0 bases at V and 5 bases at J, with 11 bases between. This chain's CDR3 is CASSLVPGNTEAFF. Written as DNA, the CDR3 is TGCGCCAGCAGCTTGGTCCCAGGGAATACTGAAGCTTTCTTT.

The rearrangement joins TRBV3-1 (or the pseudogene TRBV3-2) to TRBJ2-3, with 9 bases fitting TRBD2. The CDR3 length is 18 residues. CDR1 is LGHDT and CDR2 is YNNKEL in the germline V gene (reference sequence). V gave up 0 bases and J gave up 3 bases; unmatched junction bases: 10. The CDR3 reads CASSQEPSTSGPTDTQYF. CDR3 sequence (DNA): TGTGCCAGCAGCCAAGAACCCTCGACTAGCGGCCCGACAGATACGCAGTATTTT.

V usage is TRBV30 and J usage is TRBJ1-2, with 7 bases that match TRBD1. This CDR3 has 14 amino acids. J lost 5 bases, V lost 2 bases, and 8 bases had no gene match. CDR1 GTSNPN and CDR2 SVGIG come from the germline V gene (reference sequence). The CDR3 DNA sequence: TGTGCCTGGAGTCTAACACAGGGGAGGTATGGCTACACCTTC. Amino acids: CAWSLTQGRYGYTF.

The chain carries TRBV2 and TRBJ1-5; 8 bases are a match to TRBD1. Per germline, CDR1 SNHLY and CDR2 FYNNEI. This CDR3 has 16 amino acids. J was trimmed by 6 bases and V by 6 bases; bases with no gene match: 13. Here the CDR3 reads CASRFETGVTAQPQHF. CDR3 bases: TGTGCCAGCAGGTTCGAGACAGGGGTTACCGCTCAGCCCCAGCATTTT.

V usage is TRBV7-9 and J usage is TRBJ1-1, with 7 bases aligning to TRBD1. Unmatched junction bases numbered 0, after V lost 1 base and J lost 7 bases. Germline V CDR1 and CDR2: SEHNR, FQNEAQ (reference sequence). The CDR3 runs to 12 residues. The chain's CDR3 is CASSLGTGEAFF. CDR3 coding DNA: TGTGCCAGCAGCTTAGGGACAGGTGAAGCTTTCTTT.

This chain uses TRBV9 with TRBJ2-1, with 13 nucleotides matching TRBD2. Germline V gene lookup returns CDR1 SGDLS and CDR2 YYNGEE. The CDR3 is 18 residues long. V shed 0 bases and J 0 bases; nucleotides not matched to a gene: 3. The CDR3 DNA is TGTGCCAGCAGCGTAGGACTAGCGGGGGGACCCTCCTACAATGAGCAGTTCTTC. Encoded protein: CASSVGLAGGPSYNEQFF.

This clone was seen just once. V and J are TRBV28 and TRBJ1-2, with 9 bases that match TRBD1. Germline CDR1 MDHEN, CDR2 SYDVKM. Trimming cost V 10 bases and J 7 bases; bases outside gene matches: 16. The CDR3 totals 15 residues. The CDR3 nucleotides are TGTGCCACCGATAACCTTCCCACAGGGGGCTTTGGCTACACCTTC. It is translated as CATDNLPTGGFGYTF.

The chain uses TRBV3-1 (or the pseudogene TRBV3-2) and TRBJ1-5, with D possibly matching TRBD1 (5 bases). Trimming pared 2 bases from V and 9 bases from J, leaving 14 bases between. The CDR3 totals 14 residues. Germline V lookup: CDR1 LGHDT, CDR2 YNNKEL (reference sequence). CDR3 region: CASSQTGGFLPQHF. The CDR3 nucleotides are TGTGCCAGCAGCCAAACAGGTGGTTTCTTGCCCCAGCATTTT.

In this sample, this clone turned up a few times. The chain links TRBV19 to TRBJ1-5; 12 bases align to TRBD1. The germline V gene encodes CDR1 LNHDA and CDR2 SQIVND (reference sequence). The CDR3 totals 16 residues. Germline trimming cut 4 bases from V and 7 bases from J; bases unmatched to any gene: 8. CDR3 bases: TGTGCCAGTAGTACGCCTGGGACAGGGGGCAGGCAGCCCCAGCATTTT. The encoded protein is CASSTPGTGGRQPQHF.

As regards this clone: Other DNA variants within this sample encode the same CDR3. V is TRBV5-1 and J is TRBJ1-1, with 11 positions matching TRBD1. CDR1 SGHRS and CDR2 YFSETQ come from the germline V gene. The CDR3 runs to 14 residues. The V segment lost 4 bases and the J segment 5 bases; nucleotides outside the gene matches: 4. CDR3 sequence (DNA): TGCGCCAGCAGCAACCGGGACAGGGGGACTGAAGCTTTCTTT. This translates into CASSNRDRGTEAFF. Using reference TRBV5-1 and TRBJ1-1 for the parts outside the CDR3, the full variable domain is KAGVTQTPRYLIKTRGQQVTLSCSPISGHRSVSWYQQTPGQGLQFLFEYFSETQRNKGNFPGRFSGRQFSNSRSEMNVSTLELGDSALYLCASSNRDRGTEAFFGQGTRLTVV.

V gene TRBV4-2 combines with J gene TRBJ1-6; 7 bases align to TRBD1. This CDR3 contains 16 residues. Germline lookup yields CDR1 LGHNA and CDR2 YNFKEQ. V shed 6 bases and J 10 bases; nucleotides not matched to a gene: 15. The CDR3: CASSRTYRDRGSPLHF. As DNA, the CDR3 is TGTGCCAGCAGTCGCACATATCGGGACAGAGGGTCACCCCTCCACTTT.

The chain's CDR3 is CASRQENYGYTF. CDR3 in DNA: TGTGCCAGCAGACAGGAAAACTATGGCTACACCTTC. The chain links TRBV3-1 (or the pseudogene TRBV3-2) to TRBJ1-2, with TRBD1 as a possible D gene (5 bases). Germline CDR1 reads LGHDT; CDR2 reads YNNKEL (reference sequence). CDR3 length equals 12 residues. Trimming cost V 6 bases and J 2 bases, with 7 bases left between them.

The DNA for the CDR3 is TGTGCTAGTGGACCAACACCCGACAGATCGAACACTGAAGCTTTCTTT. Protein product: CASGPTPDRSNTEAFF. The V and J genes are TRBV12-5 and TRBJ1-1, with D possibly matching TRBD1 (5 bases). The V gene's germline CDR1 is LGHNT and CDR2 FRNRAP. V lost 6 bases to trimming and J lost 1 base, with 18 bases between them. The CDR3 is 16 residues long.